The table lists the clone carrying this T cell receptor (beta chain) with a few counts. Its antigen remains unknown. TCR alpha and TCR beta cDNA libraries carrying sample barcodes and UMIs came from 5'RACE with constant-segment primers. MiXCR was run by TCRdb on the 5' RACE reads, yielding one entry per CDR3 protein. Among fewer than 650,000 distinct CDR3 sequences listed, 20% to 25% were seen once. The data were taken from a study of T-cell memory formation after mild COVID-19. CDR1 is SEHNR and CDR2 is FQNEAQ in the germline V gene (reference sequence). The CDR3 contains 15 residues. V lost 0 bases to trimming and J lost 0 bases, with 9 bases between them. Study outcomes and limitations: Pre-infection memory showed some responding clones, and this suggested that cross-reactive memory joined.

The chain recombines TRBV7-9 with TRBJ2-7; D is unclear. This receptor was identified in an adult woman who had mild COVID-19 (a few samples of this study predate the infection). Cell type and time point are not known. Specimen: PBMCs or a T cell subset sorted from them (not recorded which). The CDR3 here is CASSLAASSSYEQYF. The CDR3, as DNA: TGTGCCAGCAGCTTAGCAGCCTCGAGCTCCTACGAGCAGTACTTC. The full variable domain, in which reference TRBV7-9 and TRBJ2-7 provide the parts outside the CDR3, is DTGVSQNPRHKITKRGQNVTFRCDPISEHNRLYWYRQTLGQGPEFLTYFQNEAQLEKSRLLSDRFSAERPKGSFSTLEIQRTEQGDSAMYLCASSLAASSSYEQYFGPGTRLTVT.